The 5 T cell receptor beta chains given below trace back to one sample, sequenced in a study of blood T cells in healthy people across ages. A sample-barcoded 5' primer and a J-beta primer mix were used in a second PCR of about 7 to 12 cycles. TCRdb recomputed calls from the 5' RACE reads with MiXCR, one row per CDR3 protein. In the table there are approximately 780,000 distinct CDR3 sequences, approximately 24% of which are singletons. The same specimen was also included in a second study, on T cells of mothers and their children.

The source material was blood. Receptors were obtained from a boy between 5 and 17 years old in good health.

This clonotype has just a few counts. This chain links TRBV20-1 with TRBJ2-1; 8 positions agree with TRBD2. Germline-derived CDR1 and CDR2 are DFQATT and SNEGSKA (reference sequence). The V gene end was trimmed by 7 bases and the J gene end by 3 bases; junction bases not matched to a gene: 8. The CDR3 consists of 14 residues. The chain's CDR3 is CSVRRRGVYNEQFF. CDR3 coding DNA: TGCAGTGTCCGACGGCGGGGGGTCTACAATGAGCAGTTCTTC.

This clonotype was recorded at least ten times. The CDR3 here is CASSPPRGPHEQYF. CDR3 coding DNA: TGTGCCAGCAGTCCCCCCAGGGGGCCCCACGAGCAGTACTTC. The chain employs TRBV28 and TRBJ2-7; TRBD1 matches at 8 bases. V was pared by 5 bases and J by 5 bases, with 8 bases of the junction left unmatched. This CDR3 is built from 14 residues. The germline CDR1 and CDR2 sequences are MDHEN and SYDVKM. The whole variable domain, filled in from reference TRBV28 and TRBJ2-7, reads DVKVTQSSRYLVKRTGEKVFLECVQDMDHENMFWYRQDPGLGLRLIYFSYDVKMKEKGDIPEGYSVSREKKERFSLILESASTNQTSMYLCASSPPRGPHEQYFGPGTRLTVT.

This clonotype was observed a few times. The chain is built from TRBV5-1 and TRBJ2-2, with D perhaps TRBD1 or TRBD2 (5 bases each). Per the germline V gene, CDR1 is SGHRS and CDR2 is YFSETQ. CDR3 length equals 15 residues. The V and J ends lost 2 bases and 6 bases respectively, with 14 bases between them. The CDR3 protein is CASSLWIGTPGELFF. CDR3 in DNA: TGCGCCAGCAGCTTATGGATAGGGACCCCCGGGGAGCTGTTTTTT.

The DNA for the CDR3 is TGTGCCAGCAGCGTATTAGCTAGCGGGGGGGAAGAGACCCAGTACTTC. Translation gives CASSVLASGGEETQYF. The chain uses TRBV9 and TRBJ2-1; 12 nucleotides line up with TRBD2. The J call may be mistaken, given a closer DNA end match to TRBJ2-5. This CDR3 region has 16 residues. Germline CDR1 reads SGDLS; CDR2 reads YYNGEE.

The rearrangement joins TRBV12-3 or TRBV12-4 to TRBJ2-2; perhaps TRBD2 as D (5 bases). Trimming removed 5 bases at V and 1 base at J, with 8 bases between. CDR3 length: 14 amino acids. The CDR3 DNA reads TGTGCCAGCAGTCGGGGAAAGAACACCGGGGAGCTGTTTTTT. This encodes CASSRGKNTGELFF.